Listed below are T cell receptor beta chains from one sample, sequenced in a study of beta chain features in type 1 diabetes. Produced via immunoSEQ multiplex PCR; TCRdb's table is partial and in-frame only. Of roughly 340,000 clones listed, 13% are singletons. Sequencing input: naive CD4+ T cells from blood. The receptor source for this set is a young woman with type 1 diabetes. CDR3s include the opening cysteine and the closing phenylalanine or tryptophan. D genes are given only for firm matches. Clone size is shown for a subset of rows, as once, few, many or a class of expanded clone.

>TRBV12-5|TRBD1|NA|TRBJ1-1
CASGLVLGQVMNTEAFF
TGTGCTAGTGGTTTGGTATTAGGACAGGTTATGAACACTGAAGCTTTCTTT
>TRBV2|NA|NA|TRBJ2-4
CASTLSGVAKNIQYF
TGTGCCAGCACCCTTTCCGGGGTAGCCAAAAACATTCAGTACTTC
>TRBV7-2|TRBD2|few|TRBJ2-3
CASSPSLRLAVTGTDTQYF
TGTGCCAGCAGCCCTTCTTTAAGACTAGCGGTTACCGGCACAGATACGCAGTATTTT
>TRBV7-3|TRBD1|few|TRBJ2-7
CASSSGQFKEQYF
TGTGCCAGCAGCTCGGGACAGTTTAAAGAGCAGTACTTC
>TRBV9|NA|NA|TRBJ2-1
CASSVEPPVGEQFF
TGTGCCAGCAGCGTCGAGCCGCCTGTCGGTGAGCAGTTCTTC
>TRBV5-1|TRBD2|NA|TRBJ2-5
CASSLLLAGQKETQYF
TGCGCCAGCAGCTTGTTACTAGCGGGACAAAAAGAGACCCAGTACTTC
>TRBV5-4|NA|NA|TRBJ1-1
CASSLDQGRGAFF
TGTGCCAGCAGCTTGGATCAGGGTAGAGGAGCTTTCTTT
>TRBV7-2|NA|few|TRBJ2-2
CASSSSPAGELFF
TGTGCCAGCAGCTCTAGTCCCGCCGGGGAGCTGTTTTTT
>TRBV19|NA|NA|TRBJ2-3
CASRPQRTDTQYF
TGTGCCTCTAGACCCCAGCGCACAGATACGCAGTATTTT
>TRBV19|TRBD1|NA|TRBJ2-3
CATGRTGGSSDTQYF
TGTGCCACCGGAAGGACAGGGGGATCTTCAGATACGCAGTATTTT
>TRBV2|TRBD2|NA|TRBJ2-3
CASSPTSGLGDTQYF
TGTGCCAGCAGTCCGACTAGCGGGTTGGGGGATACGCAGTATTTT
>TRBV19|NA|once|TRBJ1-5
CASSILYQPQHF
TGTGCCAGTAGTATCCTTTATCAGCCCCAGCATTTT
>TRBV7-2|TRBD1|NA|TRBJ2-1
CASSPNRGSASQFF
TGTGCCAGCAGCCCTAACAGGGGATCAGCCTCACAGTTCTTC
>TRBV19|TRBD2|NA|TRBJ2-2
CASSKSPGTSGPNTGELFF
TGTGCCAGTAGTAAGAGTCCCGGGACTAGCGGACCGAACACCGGGGAGCTGTTTTTT
>TRBV30|NA|few|TRBJ1-2
CAWMLYSGYTF
TGTGCCTGGATGCTGTATAGCGGCTACACCTTC
>TRBV4-1|NA|NA|TRBJ2-7
CASSQDFSQYRTTAYEQYF
TGCGCCAGCAGCCAAGATTTCTCCCAATATAGGACTACAGCCTACGAGCAGTACTTC
>TRBV30|NA|NA|TRBJ1-2
CAWSVGGANGYTF
TGTGCCTGGAGTGTAGGGGGGGCAAATGGCTACACCTTC
>TRBV19|TRBD1|NA|TRBJ2-3
CASSGGTGLTDTQYF
TGTGCCAGTAGCGGCGGGACAGGCCTCACAGATACGCAGTATTTT
>TRBV4-3|NA|NA|TRBJ2-2
CASSQELGHGELFF
TGCGCCAGCAGCCAAGAATTGGGCCACGGGGAGCTGTTTTTT
>TRBV4-2|NA|NA|TRBJ2-3
CASSPTRFTDTQYF
TGTGCCTCCTCTCCGACTAGGTTCACAGATACGCAGTATTTT